A selection of T cell receptor beta chains follows, all from one sample in a study of blood T cell repertoires in COVID-19. Sequencing used immunoSEQ multiplex PCR; TCRdb keeps in-frame clones, though not all of them. The table has more than 350,000 clones, roughly nine tenths seen once. Sequenced input: peripheral blood. Receptor source: a woman under 40 with COVID-19, enrolled during active disease. Both conserved end residues are part of each CDR3. The order of the fields is D gene, clone size, V gene, J gene, CDR3 DNA, CDR3 protein. The D gene is left open where the match is weak. Clone size, where shown, is once, few, many, or a class for clones that have expanded.

D: .; size: .; V: TRBV18; J: TRBJ1-1; DNA: TGTGCCAGCTCTCTGGGGCCTTCGAACACTGAAGCTTTCTTT; CDR3: CASSLGPSNTEAFF
D: .; size: .; V: TRBV29-1; J: TRBJ2-1; DNA: TGCAGCACCAGGGTTTACAATGAGCAGTTCTTC; CDR3: CSTRVYNEQFF
D: TRBD2; size: .; V: TRBV5-4; J: TRBJ2-4; DNA: TGTGCCAGCAGCCCTGGACTAGCGGGGACTCAAAACATTCAGTACTTC; CDR3: CASSPGLAGTQNIQYF
D: TRBD1; size: .; V: TRBV7-6; J: TRBJ1-1; DNA: TGTGCCAGCAGCCCCTCAGGGGGGATAACTGAAGCTTTCTTT; CDR3: CASSPSGGITEAFF
D: TRBD1; size: .; V: TRBV30; J: TRBJ2-6; DNA: TGTGCCTGGGCCGGGACAGGGGAATCTGGGGCCAACGTCCTGACTTTC; CDR3: CAWAGTGESGANVLTF
D: TRBD2; size: .; V: TRBV7-2; J: TRBJ2-7; DNA: TGTGCCAGCAGCTTCGGGGGGAGGGTGAGCTCCTACGAGCAGTACTTC; CDR3: CASSFGGRVSSYEQYF
D: TRBD1; size: once; V: TRBV19; J: TRBJ1-4; DNA: TGTGCCAGTAGTATGACAGGGAAAGATGAAAAACTGTTTTTT; CDR3: CASSMTGKDEKLFF
D: TRBD2; size: .; V: TRBV5-1; J: TRBJ2-7; DNA: TGCGCCAGCCGGACTAGCGGGGAGTCCTACGAGCAGTACTTC; CDR3: CASRTSGESYEQYF
D: .; size: once; V: TRBV3-1/TRBV3-2; J: TRBJ1-1; DNA: TGTGCCAGCAGCCCGAGTGATGAACTGAACACTGAAGCTTTCTTT; CDR3: CASSPSDELNTEAFF
D: .; size: .; V: TRBV6-6; J: TRBJ2-5; DNA: TGTGCCAGCAGCATTCGAGGGTACCAGCAAGAGACCCAGTACTTC; CDR3: CASSIRGYQQETQYF
D: TRBD1; size: .; V: TRBV12-3/TRBV12-4; J: TRBJ2-5; DNA: TGTGCCAGCAGCGGGACAGCGGAGACCCAGTACTTC; CDR3: CASSGTAETQYF
D: TRBD2; size: .; V: TRBV7-2; J: TRBJ2-3; DNA: TGTGCCAGCAGCTCTCTAGCGGGGGGGCCGAGCACAGATACGCAGTATTTT; CDR3: CASSSLAGGPSTDTQYF
D: .; size: .; V: TRBV4-2; J: TRBJ1-2; DNA: TGTGCCAGCAGCCAAGATGGGCTTATATCGGATGGCTACACCTTC; CDR3: CASSQDGLISDGYTF
D: .; size: .; V: TRBV7-9; J: TRBJ1-2; DNA: TGTGCCAGCAGCTTAGAGACACCTGGCTACACCTTC; CDR3: CASSLETPGYTF
D: .; size: .; V: TRBV4-3; J: TRBJ2-5; DNA: TGCGCCAGCAGCCAAGGCGGAGTGGTCCAAGAGACCCAGTACTTC; CDR3: CASSQGGVVQETQYF
D: .; size: .; V: TRBV4-3; J: TRBJ2-2; DNA: TGCGCCAGCAGCCAGGGCCCGGCAGGGAGGTGGGCGAACACCGGGGAGCTGTTTTTT; CDR3: CASSQGPAGRWANTGELFF
D: .; size: .; V: TRBV7-2; J: TRBJ2-3; DNA: TGTGCCAGCAGCTTCAGGGGCGGGAGTACCAAGGATACGCAGTATTTT; CDR3: CASSFRGGSTKDTQYF
D: TRBD1; size: .; V: TRBV24-1; J: TRBJ2-6; DNA: TGTGCCACCAGTGATTCTCGGGACAGGACCCGCTCTGGGGCCAACGTCCTGACTTTC; CDR3: CATSDSRDRTRSGANVLTF
D: .; size: .; V: TRBV19; J: TRBJ2-3; DNA: TGTGCCAGGCCAGGGCGCACAGATACGCAGTATTTT; CDR3: CARPGRTDTQYF
D: .; size: once; V: TRBV7-2; J: TRBJ1-4; DNA: TGTGCCAGCAGCTTAGATACTTCGGAGGAAAAACTGTTTTTT; CDR3: CASSLDTSEEKLFF
D: .; size: .; V: TRBV19; J: TRBJ1-1; DNA: TGTGCCAGTAGTAAGGGGGTGAACACTGAAGCTTTCTTT; CDR3: CASSKGVNTEAFF
D: .; size: .; V: TRBV2; J: TRBJ1-3; DNA: TGTGCCAGCAGTGATGGCATTATCTCTGGAAACACCATATATTTT; CDR3: CASSDGIISGNTIYF
D: .; size: .; V: TRBV10-3; J: TRBJ1-1; DNA: TGTGCCATCAAGGAGGGGACCATGAACACTGAAGCTTTCTTT; CDR3: CAIKEGTMNTEAFF
D: .; size: .; V: TRBV7-9; J: TRBJ1-1; DNA: TGTGCCAGCAGCTTCAATCGTTGGGGGCCAAACACTGAAGCTTTCTTT; CDR3: CASSFNRWGPNTEAFF
D: TRBD2; size: .; V: TRBV4-3; J: TRBJ2-1; DNA: TGCGCCAGCAGCCAGGAACTAGCGGAGATCTACAATGAGCAGTTCTTC; CDR3: CASSQELAEIYNEQFF
D: .; size: .; V: TRBV6-5; J: TRBJ1-2; DNA: TGTGCCAGCAGTTACAGGTTCACGGAGGTTGGCTACACCTTC; CDR3: CASSYRFTEVGYTF